This T cell receptor (beta chain) derives from a study of shared clonotypes between healthy human individuals. An even split of each subset's genomic DNA across several immunoSEQ plates was performed. Data came from immunoSEQ multiplex PCR; TCRdb stores just in-frame clones and leaves some out. The sample has 1.5 million to 2.5 million clones; around 96% are singletons. Per the germline V gene, CDR1 is GTSNPN and CDR2 is SVGIG (reference sequence). The V end was cut by 3 bases, the J end by 6 bases, with 24 bases between. The CDR3 loop spans 16 amino acids. Terminally differentiated effector memory CD45RA+ cells were left out of the naive CD8 fraction, which was CD45RO-negative and positively selected for CCR7. The study drew its donors from healthy HIV-negative adults without recent acute infections or vaccinations.

The specimen sequenced was naive CD8+ T cells sorted from blood. The rearrangement links TRBV30 to TRBJ2-7, with D hard to call. The source of this sequence is a young man in good health. The CDR3 here is CAWSVGRTGAKSEQYF. The CDR3 coding sequence is TGTGCCTGGAGCGTCGGCCGGACGGGCGCAAAGTCCGAGCAGTACTTC.